This TCR beta chain derives from a study of cytomegalovirus exposure and HLA in healthy donors. Regarding the study as a whole: Specificity for CMV antigens was confirmed in vitro for a few of the CMV-associated chains. Several V segments, TRBV6-2 and TRBV6-3 among them, could not be told apart and were dropped. Cytomegalovirus association was assigned to about 150 TCR beta chains. Researchers reported in a later analysis that common viral pathogens appeared linked to several top clusters.

Germline V lookup: CDR1 GTSNPN, CDR2 SVGIG (reference sequence). V was clipped by 7 bases and J by 5 bases; unmatched bases: 8. This CDR3 contains 14 residues. PCR amplification relied on 60 Vbeta primers (plus 13 Jbeta primers). Here immunoSEQ multiplex PCR was the method, and the copy in TCRdb shows in-frame clones only, minus some. The table lists 150,000 or so clones, over 75% of them singletons, with 2.4% in the top ten. As to this clone: Its antigen is not identified.

The clonotype was recovered from a man aged 50-59 years in good health and CMV-seronegative. The sequenced material came from PBMCs. The chain joins TRBV30 to TRBJ1-6; TRBD1 matches at 7 bases. In nucleotides, the CDR3 is TGTGCCTTAACGCGACAGGGTAATAATTCACCCCTCCACTTT. It translates to CALTRQGNNSPLHF.